This TCR beta chain was recorded in a study of T cell responses to AZD1222 COVID-19 vaccine. Sequencing used immunoSEQ multiplex PCR; TCRdb keeps in-frame clones, though not all of them. The sample has around 99,000 clones, around 93% seen once; the top ten hold roughly 7%. With 4 bases removed from V and 0 bases from J, the gap between germline ends came to 6 bases. Germline loops: CDR1 MNHEY, CDR2 SMNVEV (reference sequence). The CDR3 spans 13 residues. Sequenced material: peripheral blood, taken on day 0 of AZD1222 vaccination. This chain joins TRBV27 and TRBJ1-1; D unresolved. The receptor's source is an adult in good health. The CDR3 reads CASSSQMNTEAFF. The CDR3 DNA is TGTGCCAGCAGTTCCCAGATGAACACTGAAGCTTTCTTT.